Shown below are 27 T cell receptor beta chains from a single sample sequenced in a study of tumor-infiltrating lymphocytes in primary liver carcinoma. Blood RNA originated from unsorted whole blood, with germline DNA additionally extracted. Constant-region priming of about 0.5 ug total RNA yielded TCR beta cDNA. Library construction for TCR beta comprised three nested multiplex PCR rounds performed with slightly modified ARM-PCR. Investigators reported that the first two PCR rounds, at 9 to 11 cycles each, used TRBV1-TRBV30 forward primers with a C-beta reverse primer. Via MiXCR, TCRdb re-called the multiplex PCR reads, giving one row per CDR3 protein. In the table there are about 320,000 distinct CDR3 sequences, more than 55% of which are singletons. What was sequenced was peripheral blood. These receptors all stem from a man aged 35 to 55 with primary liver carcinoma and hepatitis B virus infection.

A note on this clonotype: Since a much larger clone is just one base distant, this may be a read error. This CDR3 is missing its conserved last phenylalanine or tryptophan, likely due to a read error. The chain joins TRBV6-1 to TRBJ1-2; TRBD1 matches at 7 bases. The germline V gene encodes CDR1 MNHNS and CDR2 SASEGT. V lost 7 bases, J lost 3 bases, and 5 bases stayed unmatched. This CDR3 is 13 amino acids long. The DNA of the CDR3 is TGTGCCAGCATTCCCGGGACAGACTATGGCTACACCCTC. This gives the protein CASIPGTDYGYTL.

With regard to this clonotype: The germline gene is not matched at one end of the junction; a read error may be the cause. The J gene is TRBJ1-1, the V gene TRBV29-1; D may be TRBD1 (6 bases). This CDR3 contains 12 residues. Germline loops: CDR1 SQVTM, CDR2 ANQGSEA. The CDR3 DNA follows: TGCAGCGGGGCGGTGGGGGGCGCTGAAACTTTCTTT. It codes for CSGAVGGAETFF.

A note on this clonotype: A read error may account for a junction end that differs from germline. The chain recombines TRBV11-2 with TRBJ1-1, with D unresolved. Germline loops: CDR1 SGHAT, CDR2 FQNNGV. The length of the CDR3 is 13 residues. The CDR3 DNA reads TGTGCCAGCAGCTTGGGCGAAGACACTGAAGCTATCTTT. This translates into CASSLGEDTEAIF.

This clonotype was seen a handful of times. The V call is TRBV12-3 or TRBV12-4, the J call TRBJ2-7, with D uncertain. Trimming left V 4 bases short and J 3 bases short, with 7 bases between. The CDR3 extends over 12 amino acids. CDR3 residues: CASSWEFYEQYF. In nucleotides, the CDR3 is TGTGCCAGCAGTTGGGAATTCTACGAGCAGTACTTC.

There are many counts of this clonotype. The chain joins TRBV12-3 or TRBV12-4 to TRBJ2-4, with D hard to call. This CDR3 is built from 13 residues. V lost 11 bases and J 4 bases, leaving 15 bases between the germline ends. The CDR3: CAAARDGKNIQYF. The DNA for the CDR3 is TGTGCCGCGGCTCGAGACGGAAAAAACATTCAGTACTTC.

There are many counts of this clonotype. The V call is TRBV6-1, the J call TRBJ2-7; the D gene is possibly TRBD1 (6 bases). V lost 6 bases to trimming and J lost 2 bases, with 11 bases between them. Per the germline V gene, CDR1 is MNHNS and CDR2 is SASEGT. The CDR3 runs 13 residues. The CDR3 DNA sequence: TGTGCCAGCAGGAGGACAGCGACCTACGAGCAGTACTTC. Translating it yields CASRRTATYEQYF.

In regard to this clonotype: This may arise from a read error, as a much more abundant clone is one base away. CDR3 sequence: CANSLEGSPAELFF. CDR3 coding DNA: TGTGCCAACAGTTTAGAAGGGTCCCCAGCGGAACTGTTTTTT. The J gene is TRBJ1-4, the V gene TRBV12-3 or TRBV12-4; the D is unclear. This CDR3 is built from 14 residues.

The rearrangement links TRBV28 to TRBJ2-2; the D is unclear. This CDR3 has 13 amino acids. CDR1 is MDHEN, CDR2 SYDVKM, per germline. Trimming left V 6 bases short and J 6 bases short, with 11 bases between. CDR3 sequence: CASSPRYPGELFF. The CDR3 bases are TGTGCCAGCAGCCCTCGCTACCCCGGGGAGCTGTTTTTT.

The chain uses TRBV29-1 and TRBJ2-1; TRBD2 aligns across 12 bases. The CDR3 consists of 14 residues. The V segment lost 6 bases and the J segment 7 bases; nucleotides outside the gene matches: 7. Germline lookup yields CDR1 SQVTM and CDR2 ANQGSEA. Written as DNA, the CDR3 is TGCAGCGTGATGACTAGCGGGAGTCGGAATGAGCAGTTCTTC. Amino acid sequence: CSVMTSGSRNEQFF.

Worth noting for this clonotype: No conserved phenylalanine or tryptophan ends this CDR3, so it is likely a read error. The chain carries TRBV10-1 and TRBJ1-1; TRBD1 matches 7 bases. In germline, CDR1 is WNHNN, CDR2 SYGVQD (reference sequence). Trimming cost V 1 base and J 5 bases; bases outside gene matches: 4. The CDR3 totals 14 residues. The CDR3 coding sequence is TGCGCCAGCAGTGAGTTACAGGGGCTGACTGAAGCTTTCTCT. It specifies CASSELQGLTEAFS.

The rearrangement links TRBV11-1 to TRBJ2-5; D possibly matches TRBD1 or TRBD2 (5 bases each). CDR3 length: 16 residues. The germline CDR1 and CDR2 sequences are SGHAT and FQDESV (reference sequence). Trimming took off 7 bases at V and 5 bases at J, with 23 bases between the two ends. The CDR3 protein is CASNSYPGQAGETQYF. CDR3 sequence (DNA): TGTGCCAGCAACTCTTACCCGGGGCAGGCCGGGGAGACCCAGTACTTC.

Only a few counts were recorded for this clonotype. CDR3 nucleotides: TGCGCCAGCAGCCAAGATCGGGGGGGACTTGAAGCTTTCTTT. Amino acids: CASSQDRGGLEAFF. The rearrangement uses TRBV4-1 and TRBJ1-1; D might be TRBD1 (5 bases). This CDR3 region has 14 residues. Looked up from germline, CDR1 is MGHRA and CDR2 is YSYEKL. Deletions cut 0 bases from V and 7 bases from J, with 12 bases between.

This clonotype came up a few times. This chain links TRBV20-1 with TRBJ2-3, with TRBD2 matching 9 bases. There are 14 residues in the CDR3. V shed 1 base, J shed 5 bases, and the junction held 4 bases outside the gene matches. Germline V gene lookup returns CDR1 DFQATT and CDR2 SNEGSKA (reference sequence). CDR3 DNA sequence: TGCAGTGCTAGAGGGGTTAGCGGGAGAGATACGCAGTATTTT. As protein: CSARGVSGRDTQYF.

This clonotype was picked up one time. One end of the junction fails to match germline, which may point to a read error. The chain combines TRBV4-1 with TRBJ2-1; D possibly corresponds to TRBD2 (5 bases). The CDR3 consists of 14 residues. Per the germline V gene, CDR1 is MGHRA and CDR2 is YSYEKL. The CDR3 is CASSQGGTIQVSFF. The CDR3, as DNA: TGTGCCAGCAGCCAAGGAGGCACCATCCAGGTATCGTTCTTC.

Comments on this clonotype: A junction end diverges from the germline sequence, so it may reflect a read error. In DNA, the CDR3 is TGTACCAGCAGCTCACAGGACACCGGGGAGCTGTTTTTT. Translating gives CTSSSQDTGELFF. The V and J genes are TRBV28 and TRBJ2-2, with D possibly matching TRBD1 (5 bases). Germline CDR1 MDHEN, CDR2 SYDVKM. The CDR3 loop spans 13 amino acids.

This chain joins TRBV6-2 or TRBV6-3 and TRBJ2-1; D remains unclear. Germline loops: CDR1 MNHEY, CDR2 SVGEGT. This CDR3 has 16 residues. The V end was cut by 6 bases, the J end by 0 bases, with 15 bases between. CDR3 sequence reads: CASRRPPRSSYNEQFF. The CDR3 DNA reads TGTGCCAGCAGACGTCCTCCGAGGAGCTCCTACAATGAGCAGTTCTTC.

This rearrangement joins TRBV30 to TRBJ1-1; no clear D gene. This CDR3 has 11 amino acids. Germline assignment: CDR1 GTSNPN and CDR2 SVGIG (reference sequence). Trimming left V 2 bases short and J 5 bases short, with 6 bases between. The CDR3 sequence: CAWSLATEAFF. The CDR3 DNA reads TGTGCCTGGAGTTTGGCGACTGAAGCTTTCTTT.

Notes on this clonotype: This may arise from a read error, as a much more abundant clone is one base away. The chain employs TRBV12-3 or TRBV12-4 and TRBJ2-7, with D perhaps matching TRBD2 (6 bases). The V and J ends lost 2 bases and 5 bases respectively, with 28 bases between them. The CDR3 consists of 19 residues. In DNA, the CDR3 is TGTGCCAGCAGTTTAACCCCCCATCGACTGTCGGGAGCCCTGCACGAGCAGTACTTC. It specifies CASSLTPHRLSGALHEQYF.

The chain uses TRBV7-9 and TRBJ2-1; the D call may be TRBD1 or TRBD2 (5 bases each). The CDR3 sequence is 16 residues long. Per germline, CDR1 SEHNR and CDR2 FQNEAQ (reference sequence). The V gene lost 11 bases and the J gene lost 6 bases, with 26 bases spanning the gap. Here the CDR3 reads CARNLAGTPKGNEQFF. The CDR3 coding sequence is TGTGCCCGCAACTTAGCCGGGACGCCGAAGGGCAATGAGCAGTTCTTC.

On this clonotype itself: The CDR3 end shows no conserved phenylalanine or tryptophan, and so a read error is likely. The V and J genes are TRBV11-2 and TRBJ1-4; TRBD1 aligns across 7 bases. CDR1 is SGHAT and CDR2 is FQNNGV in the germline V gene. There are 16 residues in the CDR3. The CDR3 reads CASSAATGFGNEELFL. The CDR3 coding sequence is TGTGCCAGCAGCGCCGCGACAGGGTTTGGTAATGAAGAACTGTTTCTT.

CDR3 protein: CASSFPTHSGIPYEQYF. In DNA, the CDR3 is TGTGCCAGCAGTTTCCCCACGCATAGTGGGATTCCCTACGAGCAGTACTTC. The chain links TRBV6-2 or TRBV6-3 to TRBJ2-7, with D uncertain. This CDR3 is 17 amino acids long. Germline CDR1 MNHEY, CDR2 SVGEGT. V was trimmed by 4 bases and J by 2 bases, leaving 21 bases between them.

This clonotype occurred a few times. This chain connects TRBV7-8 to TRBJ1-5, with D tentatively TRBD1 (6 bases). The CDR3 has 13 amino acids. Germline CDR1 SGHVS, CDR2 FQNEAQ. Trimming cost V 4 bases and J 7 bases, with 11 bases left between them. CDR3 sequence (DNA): TGTGCCAGCAGCTCACAGGGACCCCAGCCCCAGCATTTT. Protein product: CASSSQGPQPQHF.

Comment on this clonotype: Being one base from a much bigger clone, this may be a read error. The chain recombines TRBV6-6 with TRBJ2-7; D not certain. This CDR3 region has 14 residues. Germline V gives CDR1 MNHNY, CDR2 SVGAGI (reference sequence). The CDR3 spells CASSPIPVSYELYF. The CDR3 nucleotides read TGTGCCAGCAGCCCAATTCCGGTATCCTACGAGCTGTACTTC.

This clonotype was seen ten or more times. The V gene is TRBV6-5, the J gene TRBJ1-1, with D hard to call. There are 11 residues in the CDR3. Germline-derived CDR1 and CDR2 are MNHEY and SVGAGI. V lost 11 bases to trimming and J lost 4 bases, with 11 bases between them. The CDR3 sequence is CAVRVRTEAFF. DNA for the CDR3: TGTGCCGTCCGAGTACGCACTGAAGCTTTCTTT.

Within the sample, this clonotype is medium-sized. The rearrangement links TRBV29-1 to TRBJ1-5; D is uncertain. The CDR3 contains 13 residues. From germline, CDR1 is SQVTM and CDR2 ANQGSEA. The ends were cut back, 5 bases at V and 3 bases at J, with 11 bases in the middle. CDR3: CSVLEQSNQPQHF. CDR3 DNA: TGCAGCGTTTTGGAACAGTCCAATCAGCCCCAGCATTTT. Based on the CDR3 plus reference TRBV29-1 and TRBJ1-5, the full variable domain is SAVISQKPSRDICQRGTSLTIQCQVDSQVTMMFWYRQQPGQSLTLIATANQGSEATYESGFVIDKFPISRPNLTFSTLTVSNMSPEDSSIYLCSVLEQSNQPQHFGDGTRLSIL.

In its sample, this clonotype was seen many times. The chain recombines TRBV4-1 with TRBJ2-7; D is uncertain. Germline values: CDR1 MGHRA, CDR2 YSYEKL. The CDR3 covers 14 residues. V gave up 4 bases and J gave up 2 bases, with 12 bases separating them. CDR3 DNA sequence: TGCGCCAGCAGCCCCTACGAGAGTACCTACGAGCAGTACTTC. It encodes CASSPYESTYEQYF.

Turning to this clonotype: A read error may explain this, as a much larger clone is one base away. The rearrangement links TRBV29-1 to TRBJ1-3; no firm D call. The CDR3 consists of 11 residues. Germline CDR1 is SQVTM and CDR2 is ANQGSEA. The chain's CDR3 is CSVGSGNIIYF. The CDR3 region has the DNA TGCAGCGTTGGATCTGGAAACATCATATATTTT. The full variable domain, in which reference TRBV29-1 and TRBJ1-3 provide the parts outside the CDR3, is SAVISQKPSRDICQRGTSLTIQCQVDSQVTMMFWYRQQPGQSLTLIATANQGSEATYESGFVIDKFPISRPNLTFSTLTVSNMSPEDSSIYLCSVGSGNIIYFGEGSWLTVV.